This T cell receptor (beta chain) is from a study of T-cell memory formation after mild COVID-19 (dated by TCRdb to the early 2020s). Regarding the complete study: TCR sequence clusters from the two donors were found to be largely donor specific. T-cell clones expanding and contracting after mild COVID-19 in two donors were tracked by longitudinal TCRalpha and TCRbeta repertoire sequencing. The cohort was made up of two young adult volunteers, one female and one male, who were previously healthy. Broader findings and caveats from the paper: The study included only a couple of mild cases, and larger cohorts that include severe cases with pre-infection samples were judged to be necessary. Clones contracting from day 15 to 85 had balanced CD4/CD8 phenotypes, while a second wave expanding from day 15 to 37 was biased towards CD4+. Contracting CD4+ clones appeared mostly in the CM and EM memory subsets, whereas CD8+ clones were enriched in EMRA. Some responding clones were detected in pre-infection memory, which suggested that pre-existing cross-reactive memory T cells had joined the SARS-CoV-2 response. SARS-CoV-2 specificity was not confirmed for the second-wave clones peaking on day 37.

TCRdb names Illumina NovaSeq 6000 as the instrument used. cDNA libraries for TCRalpha and TCRbeta were prepared by 5'RACE using constant-segment primers, with sample barcodes and unique molecular identifiers added. RNA was extracted from every sample with Trizol reagent. The libraries were amplified in two PCR steps, and the second step added a second sample barcode and Illumina TruSeq adapters. Sequencing of the libraries was done on an Illumina NovaSeq, producing 2 x 150 bp paired-end reads. Regarding the original processing steps: The reads were demultiplexed and collapsed into UMI-guided consensus sequences using migec v1.2.7. Using mixcr v2.1.11, UMI consensuses were aligned to TRA and TRB V and J templates and then assembled into clonotypes. Clonotypes were classified as expanded or contracted when called significant by both edgeR and NoisET, with noise models trained on biological replicates. edgeR calls used a false discovery rate-adjusted p below 0.01 and a log2 fold-change threshold of 1. As an exploratory analysis of dynamics, PCA with hierarchical clustering was applied to max-normalized trajectories of the 1000 most abundant clonotypes. Separately sequenced CD4+ and CD8+ repertoires were used to assign a CD4 or CD8 phenotype to each responding clone. TCRdb itself trimmed the public reads at Q25 with fastp, ran MiXCR and retained productive beta chains. CDR3 protein duplicates are merged, each entry listing the most common genes and DNA. The V and J calls and clone size are TCRdb's, not the authors'. The table for this sample lists roughly 510,000 distinct CDR3 sequences; roughly 17% of them were counted only once. About 8.6% of the sample lies in the top ten.

This clonotype was picked up a small number of times. The specificity of this receptor is unknown. It has no much larger one-base neighbor in the sample; base qualities were not kept. Ficoll-Paque density gradient centrifugation was used to isolate PBMCs. Sequenced input: PBMCs or a T cell subset sorted from them (not recorded which). The clonotype comes from an adult woman who had mild COVID-19 (a few samples of this study predate the infection). The sample titles of this study are shuffled in the database, so cell type and time point are left out; the donor was told from shared clones.

In nucleotide form, the sequence is TGCGCCAGCAGCCAGCGTTACAGGGGAACAAGAAAGAACACTGAAGCTTTCTTT. Translated, this is CASSQRYRGTRKNTEAFF. Here the chain combines TRBV4-3 and TRBJ1-1, with 7 bases in between that match TRBD1. After removal of 3 bases from V and 1 base from J, the junction retains 14 bases not matched to a gene. CDR1 LGHNA and CDR2 YSLEER were looked up in the germline V gene. The cysteine opens and the phenylalanine closes a CDR3 of 18 amino acids. Only CDR3 DNA remains: 54 bases, in frame from the first base.